The clone carrying this T cell receptor beta chain was picked up a small number of times. Its antigen is still unknown. cDNA libraries for TCR beta contained unique molecular identifiers. One entry per CDR3 protein, called by TCRdb with MiXCR from the PCR reads. The sample has hundreds of thousands of distinct CDR3 sequences, around 53% seen once; the top ten hold roughly 4.4%. The data are from a study of post-analysis software for immune sequencing data. Overall study: Patients had relapsing-remitting, secondary progressive or progressive-relapsing multiple sclerosis; some lacked subtype. Findings of the study overall: In patients, five or six TRBV segments were more frequent than in controls, with TRBV5-6, TRBV5-1 and TRBV20-1 among them. There was significantly lower normalized Chao1 diversity in multiple sclerosis patients than in controls. Batch-mates among the samples co-clustered strongly by F measure.

CDR1 MRHNA and CDR2 SNTAGT come from the germline V gene. Trimming took 10 bases from V and 5 from J, leaving 20 bases between them. This CDR3 comprises 15 residues. This TCR came from a girl aged 10 to 17 with multiple sclerosis. The chain uses TRBV6-4 and TRBJ1-4, with D possibly being TRBD1 (5 bases). Sequencing input: blood. In DNA form, the CDR3 reads TGTGCCACCCAGGCGTCTGGGGCTTTGAATGAAAAACTGTTTTTT. Its translation is CATQASGALNEKLFF.